The clone carrying this T cell receptor beta chain was seen only a few times. What it binds is not known. Amplification used 60 Vbeta primers and 13 Jbeta primers. Sequencing was performed with immunoSEQ multiplex PCR; in TCRdb, only in-frame clones are kept and a portion is missing. The sample includes roughly 97,000 clones, around 80% of them seen just once. The germline gives CDR1 MNHEY, CDR2 SVGAGI. Trimming stripped 1 base from V and 10 bases from J, with 11 bases between. The CDR3 contains 14 residues. The sample comes from a study of cytomegalovirus exposure and HLA in healthy donors. Study results and caveats: Reported results showed that the classifier diagnosed cytomegalovirus status with high specificity and sensitivity. The authors excluded some V segments, including TRBV6-2 and TRBV6-3, as indistinguishable. A later analysis reported that several of the most significant clusters appeared to be linked to common viral pathogens, among them Epstein-Barr virus.

The source is a woman between 40 and 55 years old in good health and CMV-seronegative. The sample consisted of PBMCs. The J gene is TRBJ1-6, the V gene TRBV6-5; a weak D match, TRBD1 (6 bases). The CDR3 DNA sequence: TGTGCCAGCAGTTACTACCACAGGGACTCACCCCTCCACTTT. Protein sequence: CASSYYHRDSPLHF.